This TCR beta chain is drawn from a study of shared clonotypes between healthy human individuals. Whole-study context: With ages of 18 to 49, the donors were a couple of women and three men.

V gave up 2 bases and J gave up 9 bases, with 15 bases separating them. The CDR3 sequence is 13 residues long. Germline loops: CDR1 GTSNPN, CDR2 SVGIG (reference sequence). In the study's own analysis: For the immunoSEQ data, sequences were junction-only without quality scores, so filtering differed. Clones were read by immunoSEQ multiplex PCR, and TCRdb kept only the in-frame ones, dropping some. Clonal size and the V and J genes are those of that table, whereas D and trimming came from the DNA. This sample has about 1.5 million clones, with 95% to 97% found just once. Study-level findings and limits: Generation of non-shared clonotypes was less probable than generation of clonotypes shared by all four donors. What naive subsets generally showed was a larger estimated richness than memory subsets showed.

About this clone: What it binds is unknown.

Sequencing was performed on naive CD4+ T cells sorted from blood. The subset denotes: CD45RA+ positively selected. This clonotype originated in a man aged 25-40 years in good health. The rearrangement uses TRBV30 and TRBJ2-3, with D unresolved. CDR3 sequence (DNA): TGTGCCTGGAGTCCCCTTCCTGCCCACACGCAGTATTTT. Encoded protein: CAWSPLPAHTQYF.